This T cell receptor (beta chain) was found in a study of OX40 agonist ivuxolimab in advanced cancers. Study-level information: Every 2 weeks, patients received ivuxolimab intravenously, dosed at 0.01 to 10 mg/kg. Having had anti-PD-1, anti-PD-L1 or anti-CTLA-4 therapy before was allowed, and over 35% had some. Study-level findings and limits: Clonal expansion by week 6 occurred in CD4+ and CD8+ blood T cells (at 0.1 to 3.0 mg/kg). CD8+ T cells (on average) carried more expanded clones than CD4+ T cells.

As to this clone: Its matching antigen is unknown.

This CDR3 is 18 amino acids long. CDR1 and CDR2 (germline): MGHRA, YSYEKL. Unmatched junction bases numbered 15, after V lost 4 bases and J lost 3 bases. The protocol was immunoSEQ multiplex PCR, while the TCRdb copy is restricted to in-frame clones and leaves out a portion. This repertoire shows approximately 26,000 clones, around 77% found once; its top ten account for roughly 13%. The clonotype comes from an adult with an advanced solid tumor such as melanoma, head and neck, liver or kidney cancer. The chain links TRBV4-1 to TRBJ1-2; 9 nucleotides agree with TRBD1. This specimen consisted of CD4+ or CD8+ T cells sorted from blood, obtained in a trial of the OX40 agonist ivuxolimab. This CDR3 reads CASSLLMSRQGEDYGYTF. The CDR3 coding sequence is TGCGCCAGCAGCCTCCTCATGAGTAGACAGGGGGAGGACTATGGCTACACCTTC.